Each of the 9 T cell receptor beta chains below was sequenced from the same sample in a study of blood T cell repertoires in COVID-19. Sequencing was performed with immunoSEQ multiplex PCR; in TCRdb, only in-frame clones are kept and a portion is missing. Of 200,000 to 250,000 clones in the sample, around 90% are singletons; the top ten hold 11%. Material for sequencing was PBMCs or T cells enriched from blood (not recorded which). The origin of the receptors is a man aged 30 to 39 who had recovered from COVID-19.

This chain uses TRBV29-1 with TRBJ1-2; no clear D gene. The CDR3 runs 12 residues. V shed 0 bases and J shed 6 bases, with 8 bases lying between them. The germline V gene has CDR1 SQVTM and CDR2 ANQGSEA. CDR3: CSVEDTRNGYTF. The DNA of the CDR3 is TGCAGCGTTGAAGACACGCGAAATGGCTACACCTTC.

This clone was detected only a few times. The chain recombines TRBV5-1 with TRBJ1-2, with a weak D call TRBD1 (5 bases). V shed 3 bases and J shed 8 bases, with 17 bases lying between them. CDR1 is SGHRS, CDR2 YFSETQ, per germline. The CDR3 has 14 residues. The CDR3 bases are TGCGCCAGCAGCTCCCGGGGGGAGCTGGGCGGCTACACCTTC. It translates to CASSSRGELGGYTF.

In this sample, this clone turned up once. The rearrangement links TRBV7-2 to TRBJ2-2, with D maybe TRBD2 (5 bases). CDR1 is SGHTA, CDR2 FQGNSA, per germline. The CDR3 has 16 amino acids. V lost 2 bases, J lost 0 bases, and 10 bases lay in between. The CDR3 DNA reads TGTGCCAGCAGCTTAAGGAGGTTATCGAACACCGGGGAGCTGTTTTTT. Its translation: CASSLRRLSNTGELFF.

CDR3 DNA sequence: TGTGCCAGCAGTTTATCACCTACCTACGAGCAGTACTTC. Translating it yields CASSLSPTYEQYF. This chain uses TRBV12-3 or TRBV12-4 with TRBJ2-7; D is unresolved. CDR3 size: 13 residues. V lost 2 bases to trimming and J lost 2 bases, with 7 bases between them.

The chain employs TRBV7-3 and TRBJ2-3; 13 bases agree with TRBD2. V was clipped by 5 bases and J by 6 bases; unmatched bases: 2. CDR1 SGHTA and CDR2 FQGTGA come from the germline V gene. This CDR3 comprises 14 residues. In DNA form, the CDR3 reads TGTGCCAGCAGCGCGGGACTAGCGGGGGATACGCAGTATTTT. The encoded protein is CASSAGLAGDTQYF. The full variable domain, with the rest looked up from reference TRBV7-3 and TRBJ2-3, is GAGVSQTPSNKVTEKGKYVELRCDPISGHTALYWYRQSLGQGPEFLIYFQGTGAADDSGLPNDRFFAVRPEGSVSTLKIQRTERGDSAVYLCASSAGLAGDTQYFGPGTRLTVL.

The chain joins TRBV10-3 to TRBJ1-1; no reliable D call. Trimming removed 3 bases at V and 4 bases at J, with 12 bases between. The length of the CDR3 is 14 residues. Germline V gene sequence: CDR1 ENHRY, CDR2 SYGVKD. As DNA, the CDR3 is TGTGCCATCAGTGATGAAAATCGCGGCACTGAAGCTTTCTTT. Its translation: CAISDENRGTEAFF.

V and J are TRBV6-1 and TRBJ1-5, with a tentative D call TRBD1 (6 bases). Trimming removed 4 bases at V and 7 bases at J, with 29 bases between. CDR3 size: 19 residues. Germline V gene data show CDR1 as MNHNS and CDR2 as SASEGT. CDR3 in DNA: TGTGCCAGCAGTGTCCCGAGGGGGGGTAGACGGCAGGGCGGCCAGCCCCAGCATTTT. Translated, it gives CASSVPRGGRRQGGQPQHF.

The rearrangement joins TRBV6-5 to TRBJ1-1; D is possibly TRBD1 (5 bases). Trimming removed 0 bases from V and 10 bases from J, with 12 bases in between. CDR3 size: 13 residues. The germline CDR1 and CDR2 sequences are MNHEY and SVGAGI. In DNA, the CDR3 is TGTGCCAGCAGTTACTCGCGAATAACAGGAGCTTTCTTT. Encoded protein: CASSYSRITGAFF.

The genes are TRBV28 and TRBJ1-1; a weak D match, TRBD1 (5 bases). This CDR3 region has 12 residues. V was pared by 6 bases and J by 12 bases, with 17 bases between. Looked up from germline, CDR1 is MDHEN and CDR2 is SYDVKM. The DNA of the CDR3 is TGTGCCAGCAGACCCCCCAGGGAAAAAACTTTCTTT. It yields the protein CASRPPREKTFF.